The rows below give T cell receptor beta chains drawn from one sample of a study of T cell responses to AZD1222 COVID-19 vaccine. TCRdb's copy holds only in-frame clones and misses some; the assay was immunoSEQ multiplex PCR. Here the sample spans roughly 180,000 clones, about 90% being singletons. The input for sequencing was peripheral blood, taken on day 0 of MenACWY control vaccination. The receptors were sampled from an adult in good health. Both conserved end residues are trimmed from each CDR3. The order of the fields is V gene, J gene, D gene, CDR3 protein. D genes are given only for firm matches.

TRBV27	TRBJ2-3	TRBD2	ASSLSFSGVTDTQY
TRBV18	TRBJ2-7	NA	ASSGTTYEQY
TRBV7-8	TRBJ2-7	TRBD2	ASSHRLAGGDEQY
TRBV6-5	TRBJ1-1	NA	ASSYSWGHTEAF
TRBV6-5	TRBJ2-2	TRBD1	ASSYDTGGGTGELF
TRBV27	TRBJ1-2	NA	ATLRGMGYGYT
TRBV3-1/TRBV3-2	TRBJ2-7	NA	ASSQDPGPLPSEQY
TRBV28	TRBJ1-2	NA	ASSLRGKVDGYT
TRBV7-2	TRBJ2-3	TRBD2	ASSLGTSGGPRGQY
TRBV5-8	TRBJ1-6	NA	ASSLEGSGLSPLH
TRBV30	TRBJ1-5	NA	AWSVLGLDVQPQH
TRBV2	TRBJ1-2	NA	ASSSSGTNYGYT
TRBV4-1	TRBJ1-2	NA	ASSQDPFYGYT
TRBV24-1	TRBJ2-7	TRBD1	ATSDPGQGYEQY
TRBV3-1/TRBV3-2	TRBJ1-6	NA	ASSQSASGSPLH
TRBV2	TRBJ1-1	NA	ASSEKVRRVNTEAF
TRBV28	TRBJ2-2	NA	ASSPQGGSGELF
TRBV10-3	TRBJ2-7	NA	AISESHRGVGSEQY
TRBV6-1	TRBJ2-3	NA	ASSEEWITSTDTQY
TRBV9	TRBJ2-1	NA	ASSVGITAHEQF
TRBV25-1	TRBJ2-2	NA	ASSEPGWGPGELF
TRBV18	TRBJ2-2	TRBD2	ASSPRRSQRGAANTGELF
TRBV11-2	TRBJ2-7	TRBD2	ASSPTSGRADEQY
TRBV19	TRBJ2-1	NA	ASSIGSSYNEQF
TRBV5-4	TRBJ2-3	TRBD2	ASSAFRQRGGSGADTQY
TRBV28	TRBJ1-2	NA	ASSPLTDGD
TRBV30	TRBJ2-7	NA	AWSVLVYEQY
TRBV18	TRBJ2-3	NA	ASSPPTRDTQY
TRBV15	TRBJ2-3	TRBD2	ATSRASGGAGDTQY
TRBV7-3	TRBJ2-3	TRBD1	ASSLSGTGGTDTQY
TRBV7-9	TRBJ1-6	NA	ASRDSRVTYNSPLH
TRBV6-5	TRBJ2-2	TRBD1	ACQGVDTGELF
TRBV12-3/TRBV12-4	TRBJ1-1	NA	ASSTTRNTEAF
TRBV21-1	TRBJ1-2	NA	ASNVGNYGYT
TRBV6-5	TRBJ1-4	NA	ASREGEKLF
TRBV30	TRBJ2-2	NA	ASYKNTGELF
TRBV4-2	TRBJ2-2	NA	ASSQVTSRNTGELF
TRBV7-2	TRBJ2-1	TRBD2	ASSPTGGRNEQF
TRBV28	TRBJ2-7	TRBD1	ASSNPGQDYEQY
TRBV21-1	TRBJ2-6	NA	ASSLGAGGYPLCPISGANVLT
TRBV25-1	TRBJ2-1	NA	ASNRNNEQF
TRBV28	TRBJ2-7	NA	ASRRPDADTYEQY
TRBV6-4	TRBJ2-3	NA	ASSHEATDTQY
TRBV5-1	TRBJ2-7	NA	ASSPQGPNSYEQY
TRBV27	TRBJ1-2	NA	ASSLGRNNYGYT
TRBV7-9	TRBJ2-7	TRBD1	ASSPPGTGEDEQY
TRBV4-1	TRBJ2-7	TRBD1	ASANPPGQGLFEQY
TRBV5-1	TRBJ1-5	NA	ASSPDRPNQPQH